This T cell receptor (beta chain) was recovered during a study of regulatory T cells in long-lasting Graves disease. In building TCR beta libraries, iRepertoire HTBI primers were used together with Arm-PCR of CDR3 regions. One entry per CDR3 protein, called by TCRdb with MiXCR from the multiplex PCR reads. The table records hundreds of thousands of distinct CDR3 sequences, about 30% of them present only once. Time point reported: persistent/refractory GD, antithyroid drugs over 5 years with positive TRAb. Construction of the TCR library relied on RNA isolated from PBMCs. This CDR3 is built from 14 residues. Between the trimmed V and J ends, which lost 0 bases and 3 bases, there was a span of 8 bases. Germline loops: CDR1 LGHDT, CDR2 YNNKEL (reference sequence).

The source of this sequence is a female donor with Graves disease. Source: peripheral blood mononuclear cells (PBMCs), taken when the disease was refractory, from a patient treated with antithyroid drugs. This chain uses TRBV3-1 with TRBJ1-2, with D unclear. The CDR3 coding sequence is TGTGCCAGCAGCCAAGATGGATTTTACTATGGCTACACCTTC. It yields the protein CASSQDGFYYGYTF. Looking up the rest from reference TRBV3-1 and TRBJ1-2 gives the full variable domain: DTAVSQTPKYLVTQMGNDKSIKCEQNLGHDTMYWYKQDSKKFLKIMFSYNNKELIINETVPNRFSPKSPDKAHLNLHINSLELGDSAVYFCASSQDGFYYGYTFGSGTRLTVV.